This T cell receptor beta chain emerged from a study of T cells in Graves' hyperthyroidism and ophthalmopathy. From RNA transcripts, TCR beta CDR3 regions were amplified. The study used the HTBI primer set for a first-round RT-PCR of the TCR CDR3. TCRdb fed the multiplex PCR reads into MiXCR, producing one record per CDR3 protein. The sample yields 300,000 to 350,000 distinct CDR3 sequences, about 20% seen once. Unmatched junction bases numbered 9, after V lost 0 bases and J lost 3 bases. This CDR3 has 17 amino acids. Per germline, CDR1 SGHRS and CDR2 YFSETQ. The sequence was collected from a woman aged 45-59 years with Graves' hyperthyroidism. What was sequenced was blood. This chain links TRBV5-1 with TRBJ2-5, with TRBD1 matching 9 bases. In DNA, the CDR3 is TGCGCCAGCAGCTTGGGGGACAGGGTTTTTATGGAAGAGACCCAGTACTTC. Amino acids: CASSLGDRVFMEETQYF.